These 6 T cell receptor beta chains share one sample of origin, sequenced in a study of T-cell memory formation after mild COVID-19. TCRdb processed the 5' RACE reads anew with MiXCR; each CDR3 protein has one entry. The repertoire holds around 320,000 distinct CDR3 sequences, with roughly a fifth as singletons. Sequenced input: PBMCs or a T cell subset sorted from them (not recorded which). Every receptor here comes from a man between 18 and 35 years old who had mild COVID-19 (a few samples of this study predate the infection). Cell type and time point are not known.

The rearrangement joins TRBV4-2 to TRBJ2-1; 8 bases match TRBD1. The CDR3 consists of 15 residues. Trimming took 2 bases from V and 2 from J; bases not matched to a gene: 2. CDR1 and CDR2 (germline): LGHNA, YNFKEQ. As DNA, the CDR3 is TGTGCCAGCAGCCAATCAGGGGGCACCTACAATGAGCAGTTCTTC. Encoded protein: CASSQSGGTYNEQFF.

The chain carries TRBV15 and TRBJ1-1; D possibly corresponds to TRBD1 (5 bases). The CDR3 is made up of 13 amino acids. CDR1 and CDR2 from the germline V gene are LNHNV and YYDKDF (reference sequence). Trimming pared 3 bases from V and 6 bases from J, leaving 11 bases between. CDR3 in amino acids: CATSRDEGAEAFF. The CDR3 nucleotides are TGTGCCACCAGCAGGGACGAAGGGGCTGAAGCTTTCTTT.

CDR3 sequence: CASSQAPDRAAYEQYF. As DNA, the CDR3 is TGCGCCAGCAGCCAAGCCCCCGACAGGGCGGCCTACGAGCAGTACTTC. The rearrangement uses TRBV4-1 and TRBJ2-7; 7 nucleotides match TRBD1. In germline, CDR1 is MGHRA, CDR2 YSYEKL. Trimming took 1 base from V and 2 from J; bases not matched to a gene: 8. The CDR3 contains 16 residues.

The chain uses TRBV5-1 and TRBJ2-3; 14 bases align to TRBD2. The CDR3 has 17 amino acids. The trim removed 4 bases at V and 3 bases at J, leaving 7 bases unmatched. Germline CDR1 reads SGHRS; CDR2 reads YFSETQ. CDR3 coding DNA: TGCGCCAGCAGCCTTCGGACTAGCGGGGGGCATACAGATACGCAGTATTTT. The encoded protein is CASSLRTSGGHTDTQYF.

CDR3 region: CASSQLQETEAFF. The CDR3 DNA reads as TGTGCCAGCAGCCAATTACAGGAAACTGAAGCTTTCTTT. V is TRBV4-2 and J is TRBJ1-1; tentatively, D is TRBD1 (5 bases). Between the trimmed V and J ends, which lost 2 bases and 5 bases, there was a span of 9 bases. Germline values: CDR1 LGHNA, CDR2 YNFKEQ. The CDR3 length is 13 residues.

The V gene is TRBV7-9, the J gene TRBJ2-5, with D perhaps TRBD2 (7 bases). The CDR3 is 13 amino acids. CDR1 and CDR2 (germline): SEHNR, FQNEAQ (reference sequence). The V end was cut by 3 bases, the J end by 5 bases, with 10 bases between. The CDR3 region is CASSFGGRETQYF. In nucleotides, the CDR3 is TGTGCCAGCAGCTTCGGGGGGCGTGAGACCCAGTACTTC.